This T cell receptor (beta chain) was identified during a study of shared clonotypes between healthy human individuals. Study-level background: A donor's plate count was three for CD4 naive and three for CD4 memory; CD8 naive had two and CD8 memory one. Findings of the study overall: Non-shared clonotypes had lower generation probabilities than clonotypes shared by all four sorted-subset donors.

On this clone itself: What it recognizes is unknown.

The germline CDR1 and CDR2 sequences are SEHNR and FQNEAQ (reference sequence). This CDR3 has 14 amino acids. The V gene lost 5 bases and the J gene lost 3 bases, with 11 bases spanning the gap. Genomic DNA belonging to each subset was distributed in equal measure over several immunoSEQ plates. Data came from immunoSEQ multiplex PCR; TCRdb stores just in-frame clones and leaves some out. Here the sample spans over a million clones, roughly 97% being singletons. Input material: naive CD4+ T cells sorted from blood. This sample's subset: CD45RA+ positively selected. The J gene is TRBJ1-5, the V gene TRBV7-9; D might be TRBD1 (5 bases). This clonotype originated in a man aged 25-45 years in good health. DNA for the CDR3: TGTGCCAGCAGCCCACGGGACGACAATCAGCCCCAGCATTTT. This codes for CASSPRDDNQPQHF.